This T cell receptor (beta chain) was documented in a study of blood T cell repertoires in COVID-19. Overall study: PBMCs, B-cell-depleted T cells, or T cells were the source of the cDNA or gDNA that made up the material.

This clone was observed once. V was trimmed by 3 bases and J by 3 bases, leaving 9 bases between them. Germline CDR1 SEHNR, CDR2 FQNEAQ (reference sequence). This CDR3 contains 14 residues. Data came from immunoSEQ multiplex PCR; TCRdb stores just in-frame clones and leaves some out. The sample carries about 440,000 clones, about 85% recorded once. The chain has TRBV7-9 and TRBJ2-1; TRBD1 might be the D (6 bases). The sequenced material came from PBMCs or T cells enriched from blood (not recorded which). This TCR was sampled from a woman aged 18 to 35 with acute COVID-19. In nucleotides, the CDR3 is TGTGCCAGCAGCTTGGGACAAGACTACAATGAGCAGTTCTTC. Its translation: CASSLGQDYNEQFF.